This T cell receptor beta chain derives from a study of blood T cell repertoires in COVID-19. Sequenced by immunoSEQ multiplex PCR; TCRdb stores in-frame clones only, minus some. The sample has about 150,000 clones; roughly 85% are singletons. This CDR3 spans 15 amino acids. V shed 6 bases, J shed 3 bases, and the junction held 4 bases outside the gene matches. Germline CDR1 SGHTA, CDR2 FQGNSA. The clonotype comes from a man in his 70s with acute or convalescent COVID-19. The sample taken for sequencing was peripheral blood. The rearrangement joins TRBV7-2 to TRBJ2-7, with 14 bases aligning to TRBD2. CDR3 bases: TGTGCCAGCAGTTCAGGACTAGCGGGAGGCTACGAGCAGTACTTC. Protein product: CASSSGLAGGYEQYF.